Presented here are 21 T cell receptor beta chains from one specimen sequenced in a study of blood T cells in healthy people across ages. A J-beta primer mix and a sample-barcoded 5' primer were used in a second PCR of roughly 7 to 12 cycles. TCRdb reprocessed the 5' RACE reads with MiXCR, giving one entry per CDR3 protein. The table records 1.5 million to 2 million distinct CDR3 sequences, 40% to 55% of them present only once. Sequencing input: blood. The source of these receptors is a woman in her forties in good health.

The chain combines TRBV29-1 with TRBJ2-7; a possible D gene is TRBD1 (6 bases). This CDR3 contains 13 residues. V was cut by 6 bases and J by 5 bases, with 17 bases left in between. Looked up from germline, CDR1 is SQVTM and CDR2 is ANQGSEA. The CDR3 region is CSVLHRVGDEQYF. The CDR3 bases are TGCAGCGTCCTACACAGGGTTGGGGACGAGCAGTACTTC.

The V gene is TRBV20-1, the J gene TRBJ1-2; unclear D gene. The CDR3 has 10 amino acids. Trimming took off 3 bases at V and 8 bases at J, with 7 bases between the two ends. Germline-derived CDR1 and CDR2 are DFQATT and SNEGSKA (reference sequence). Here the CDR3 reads CSASPGGYTF. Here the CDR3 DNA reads TGCAGTGCTAGTCCGGGGGGCTACACCTTC.

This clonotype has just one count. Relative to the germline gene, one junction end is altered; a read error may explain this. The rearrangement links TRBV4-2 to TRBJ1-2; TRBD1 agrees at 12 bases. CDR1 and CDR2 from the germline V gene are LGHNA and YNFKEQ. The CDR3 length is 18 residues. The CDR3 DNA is TGTGTCAGCAGCGCGGGACAGGGGGCGAGTAAGTGGGTTAATGGCTACACCTTC. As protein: CVSSAGQGASKWVNGYTF.

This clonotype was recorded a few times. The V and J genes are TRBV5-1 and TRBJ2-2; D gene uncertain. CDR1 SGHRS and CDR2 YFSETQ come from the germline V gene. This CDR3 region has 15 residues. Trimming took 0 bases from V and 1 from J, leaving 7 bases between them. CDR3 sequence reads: CASSLGQENTGELFF. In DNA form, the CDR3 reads TGCGCCAGCAGCTTGGGGCAGGAGAACACCGGGGAGCTGTTTTTT.

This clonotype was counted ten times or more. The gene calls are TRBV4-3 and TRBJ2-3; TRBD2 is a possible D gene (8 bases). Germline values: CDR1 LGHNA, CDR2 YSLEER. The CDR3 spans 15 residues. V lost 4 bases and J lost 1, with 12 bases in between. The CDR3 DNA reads TGCGCCAGCAGCCCGGGAGGGGGCGGCACAGATACGCAGTATTTT. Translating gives CASSPGGGGTDTQYF.

In nucleotides, the CDR3 is TGTGCCAGCAGTGACGACAGGGTAGGAAACATTCAGTACTTC. This codes for CASSDDRVGNIQYF. The J gene is TRBJ2-7, the V gene TRBV6-4; 7 bases match TRBD1. Near its end, the DNA agrees better with TRBJ2-4, so the J call may be wrong. The CDR3 sequence is 14 residues long. Germline-derived CDR1 and CDR2 are MRHNA and SNTAGT.

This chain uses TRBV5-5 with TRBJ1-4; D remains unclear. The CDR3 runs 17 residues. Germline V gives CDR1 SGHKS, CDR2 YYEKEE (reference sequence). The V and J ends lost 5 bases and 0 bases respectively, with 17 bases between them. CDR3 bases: TGTGCCAGCAGAAAAAATCGAGGAAAAGCAACTAATGAAAAACTGTTTTTT. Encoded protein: CASRKNRGKATNEKLFF. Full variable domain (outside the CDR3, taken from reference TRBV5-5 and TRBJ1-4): DAGVTQSPTHLIKTRGQQVTLRCSPISGHKSVSWYQQVLGQGPQFIFQYYEKEERGRGNFPDRFSARQFPNYSSELNVNALLLGDSALYLCASRKNRGKATNEKLFFGSGTQLSVL.

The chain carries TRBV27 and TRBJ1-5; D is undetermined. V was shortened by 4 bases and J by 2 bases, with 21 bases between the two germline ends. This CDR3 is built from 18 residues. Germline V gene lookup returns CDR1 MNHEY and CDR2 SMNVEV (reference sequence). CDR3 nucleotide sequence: TGTGCCAGCAGTTCGTTGGTGGGGTTGGGCACGGGCAATCAGCCCCAGCATTTT. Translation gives CASSSLVGLGTGNQPQHF.

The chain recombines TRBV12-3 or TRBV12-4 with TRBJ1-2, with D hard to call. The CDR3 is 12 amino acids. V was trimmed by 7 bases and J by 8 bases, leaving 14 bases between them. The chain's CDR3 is CASNSAVGGYTF. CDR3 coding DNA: TGTGCCAGCAATTCCGCGGTAGGCGGCTACACCTTC.

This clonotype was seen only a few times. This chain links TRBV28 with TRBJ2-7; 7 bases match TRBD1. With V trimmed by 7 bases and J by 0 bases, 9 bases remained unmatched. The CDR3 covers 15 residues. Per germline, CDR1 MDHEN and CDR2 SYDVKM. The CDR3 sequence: CASTPGTENSYEQYF. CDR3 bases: TGTGCCAGCACCCCTGGGACAGAGAACTCCTACGAGCAGTACTTC.

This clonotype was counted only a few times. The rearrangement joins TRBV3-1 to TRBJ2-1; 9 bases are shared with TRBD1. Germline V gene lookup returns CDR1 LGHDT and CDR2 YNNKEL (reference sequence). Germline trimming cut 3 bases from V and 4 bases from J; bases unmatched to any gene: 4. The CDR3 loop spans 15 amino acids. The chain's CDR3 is CASSQWTGVYNEQFF. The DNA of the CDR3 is TGTGCCAGCAGCCAGTGGACAGGGGTTTACAATGAGCAGTTCTTC.

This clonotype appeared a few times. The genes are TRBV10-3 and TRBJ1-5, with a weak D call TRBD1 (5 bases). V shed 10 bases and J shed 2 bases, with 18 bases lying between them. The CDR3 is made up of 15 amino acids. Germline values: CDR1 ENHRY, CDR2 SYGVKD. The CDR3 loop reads CATGGDPRGNQPQHF. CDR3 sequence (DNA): TGTGCCACCGGGGGGGACCCACGGGGCAATCAGCCCCAGCATTTT.

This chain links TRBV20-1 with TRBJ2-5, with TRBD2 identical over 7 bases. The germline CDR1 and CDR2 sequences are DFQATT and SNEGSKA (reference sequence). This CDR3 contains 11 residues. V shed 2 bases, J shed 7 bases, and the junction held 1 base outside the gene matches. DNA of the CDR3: TGCAGTGCTAGATCGGGGGGGACCCAGTACTTC. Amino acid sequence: CSARSGGTQYF.

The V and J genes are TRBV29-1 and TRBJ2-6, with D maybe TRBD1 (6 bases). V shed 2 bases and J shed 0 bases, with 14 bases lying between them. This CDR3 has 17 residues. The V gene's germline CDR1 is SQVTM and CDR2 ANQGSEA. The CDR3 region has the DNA TGCAGCGTTGAATTTATAGGACAGCCCTCTGGGGCCAACGTCCTGACTTTC. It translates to CSVEFIGQPSGANVLTF.

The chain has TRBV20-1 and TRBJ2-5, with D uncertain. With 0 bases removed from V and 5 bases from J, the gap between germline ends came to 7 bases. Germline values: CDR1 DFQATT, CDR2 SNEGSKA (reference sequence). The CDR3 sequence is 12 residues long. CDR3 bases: TGCAGTGCTAGAGAATATTGGGAGACCCAGTACTTC. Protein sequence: CSAREYWETQYF.

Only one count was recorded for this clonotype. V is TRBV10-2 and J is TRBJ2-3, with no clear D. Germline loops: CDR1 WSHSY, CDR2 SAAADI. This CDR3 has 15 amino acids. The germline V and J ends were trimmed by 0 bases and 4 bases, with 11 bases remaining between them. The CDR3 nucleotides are TGCGCCAGCAGTGAGTCGTATAGTCTAGCAGATACGCAGTATTTT. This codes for CASSESYSLADTQYF.

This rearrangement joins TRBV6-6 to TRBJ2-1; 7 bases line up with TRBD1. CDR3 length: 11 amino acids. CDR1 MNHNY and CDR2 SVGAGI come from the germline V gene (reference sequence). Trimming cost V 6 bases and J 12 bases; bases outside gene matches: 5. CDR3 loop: CASRSRDRQFF. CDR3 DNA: TGTGCCAGCAGGAGCCGGGACAGGCAGTTCTTC.

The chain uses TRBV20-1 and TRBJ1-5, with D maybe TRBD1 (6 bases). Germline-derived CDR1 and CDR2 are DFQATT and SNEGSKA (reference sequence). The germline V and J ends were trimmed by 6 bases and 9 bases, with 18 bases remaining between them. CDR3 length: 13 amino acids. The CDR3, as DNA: TGCAGTGCCCCCCAAGGGGGGCAACGGCCCCAGCATTTT. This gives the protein CSAPQGGQRPQHF.

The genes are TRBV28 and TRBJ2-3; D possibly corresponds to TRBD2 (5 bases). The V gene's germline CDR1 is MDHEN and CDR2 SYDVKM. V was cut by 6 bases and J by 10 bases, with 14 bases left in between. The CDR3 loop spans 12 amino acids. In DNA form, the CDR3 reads TGTGCCAGCAGCCTTGAGGAGGTAGCGCAGTATTTT. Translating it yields CASSLEEVAQYF.

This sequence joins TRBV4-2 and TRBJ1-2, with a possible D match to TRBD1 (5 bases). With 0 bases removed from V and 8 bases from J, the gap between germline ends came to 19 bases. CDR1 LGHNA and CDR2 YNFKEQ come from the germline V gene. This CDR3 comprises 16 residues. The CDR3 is CASSQDFLGQGRGYTF. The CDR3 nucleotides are TGTGCCAGCAGCCAAGATTTTCTCGGGCAGGGACGAGGCTACACCTTC.

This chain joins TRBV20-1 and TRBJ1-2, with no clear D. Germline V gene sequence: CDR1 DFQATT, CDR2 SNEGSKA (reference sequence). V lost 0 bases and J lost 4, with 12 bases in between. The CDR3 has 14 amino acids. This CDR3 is CSARDPRRPYGYTF. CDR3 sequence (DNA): TGCAGTGCTAGAGATCCACGGAGACCCTATGGCTACACCTTC.